The entry that follows covers one T cell receptor (beta chain) sequence. Its antigen remains unknown. Documented time point: late sampling 161 to 241 days after vaccination in three convalescent patients. As for treatment: roughly 11-day PBMC culture with coronavirus spike peptide pools or control peptides (ViraFEST assay). From the approximately eleven-day cultures, CD4+ T cells were isolated by negative selection. The sample comes from a study of vaccination and CD4 T cells after COVID-19. Study-level information: For a few convalescent patients, sampling occurred both at day 14 and at days 161 to 241 after vaccination.

Cultured CD4+ T-cell DNA underwent Oncomine TCR Beta short-read sequencing. MiXCR was run by TCRdb on the PCR reads, yielding one entry per CDR3 protein. The data hold some 15,000 distinct CDR3 sequences, with about half observed a single time. The V gene's germline CDR1 is SNHLY and CDR2 FYNNEI. With V trimmed by 9 bases and J by 2 bases, 4 bases remained unmatched. CDR3 length: 12 residues. This sequence was found in a human donor who had recovered from COVID-19. The chain links TRBV2 to TRBJ2-7; 7 bases match TRBD1. The source was CD4+ T cells from blood, cultured in vitro, collected about 7 months after SARS-CoV-2 vaccination. The CDR3, as DNA: TGTGCCAGTGGGGGACAGACCTACGAGCAGTACTTC. Amino acids: CASGGQTYEQYF. The full variable domain, completed using reference TRBV2 and TRBJ2-7, is EPEVTQTPSHQVTQMGQEVILRCVPISNHLYFYWYRQILGQKVEFLVSFYNNEISEKSEIFDDQFSVERPDGSNFTLKIRSTKLEDSAMYFCASGGQTYEQYFGPGTRLTVT.